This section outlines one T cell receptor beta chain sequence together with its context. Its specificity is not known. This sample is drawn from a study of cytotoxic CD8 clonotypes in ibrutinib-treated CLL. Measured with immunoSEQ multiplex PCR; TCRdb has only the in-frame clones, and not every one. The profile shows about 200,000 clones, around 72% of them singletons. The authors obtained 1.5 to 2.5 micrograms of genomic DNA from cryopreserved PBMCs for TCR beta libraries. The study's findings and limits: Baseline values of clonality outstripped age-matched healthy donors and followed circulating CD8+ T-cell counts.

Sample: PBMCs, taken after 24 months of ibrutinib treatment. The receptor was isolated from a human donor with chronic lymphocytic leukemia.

The CDR3 loop is CASSLARLVGADTQYF. CDR3 bases: TGTGCCAGCAGCTTGGCCCGACTAGTTGGAGCAGATACGCAGTATTTT. The V and J genes are TRBV5-4 and TRBJ2-3; perhaps TRBD2 as D (6 bases). This CDR3 is 16 amino acids long. The V gene lost 0 bases and the J gene lost 4 bases, with 15 bases spanning the gap. Germline V gives CDR1 SGHNT, CDR2 YYREEE (reference sequence).